These T cell receptor beta chains were read from a single sample in a study of blood T cell repertoires in COVID-19. Profiling relied on immunoSEQ multiplex PCR, and the TCRdb table lists in-frame clones only, not all of them. The sample contains roughly 70,000 clones, about nine tenths of which appear only once. The sequencing sample was made of peripheral blood. These receptors were collected from a human donor with active COVID-19. The donor label of this sample is uncertain. Both conserved end residues are part of each CDR3. D genes are given only for firm matches. Rows give clone size only sometimes, using once, few, many, or a class for an expanded clone.

D: .; V: TRBV2; size: once; J: TRBJ2-7; DNA: TGTGCCAGCAGTGACGATCCAGGGCACTACGAGCAGTACTTC; CDR3: CASSDDPGHYEQYF
D: TRBD1; V: TRBV7-9; size: once; J: TRBJ1-4; DNA: TGTGCCAGCAGCTCCGCCTTAGGGGGCCTTAATGAAAAACTGTTTTTT; CDR3: CASSSALGGLNEKLFF
D: TRBD2; V: TRBV5-4; size: .; J: TRBJ2-1; DNA: TGTGCCAGCAGCACCAGGACTAGCGGGGTTTACAATGAGCAGTTCTTC; CDR3: CASSTRTSGVYNEQFF
D: TRBD2; V: TRBV6-5; size: .; J: TRBJ2-1; DNA: TGTGCCAGCAGGGCCAGCGGGAGGGCCGGGGTTGAGCAGTTCTTC; CDR3: CASRASGRAGVEQFF
D: TRBD2; V: TRBV10-2; size: .; J: TRBJ2-5; DNA: TGCGCCAGCAACCCAAAAATCCTAGCGGGGGACCTCTTCCAAGAGACCCAGTACTTC; CDR3: CASNPKILAGDLFQETQYF
D: .; V: TRBV6-4; size: .; J: TRBJ1-5; DNA: TGTGCCAGCAGTGACCCGGCGAGGGTCTGGAATCAGCCCCAGCATTTT; CDR3: CASSDPARVWNQPQHF
D: .; V: TRBV9; size: once; J: TRBJ1-4; DNA: TGTGCCAGCAGCGTAGCCCCGAGTATTGGTGAAAAACTGTTTTTT; CDR3: CASSVAPSIGEKLFF
D: .; V: TRBV7-2; size: .; J: TRBJ2-5; DNA: TGTGCCAGCAGCTTAGCGGGAGGAGTTTTGGAGACCCAGTACTTC; CDR3: CASSLAGGVLETQYF
D: .; V: TRBV2; size: once; J: TRBJ1-4; DNA: TGTGCCAGCAGGGTAGGGGTTTGGGAAAAACTGTTTTTT; CDR3: CASRVGVWEKLFF
D: .; V: TRBV28; size: .; J: TRBJ2-5; DNA: TGTGCCAGCAGTTTATTGCCAGGCCGGCCGTCGGAGACCCAGTACTTC; CDR3: CASSLLPGRPSETQYF
D: TRBD1; V: TRBV28; size: .; J: TRBJ1-2; DNA: TGTGCCAGCAGCCCCTTCCGCGGACAGGAAAACTATGGCTACACCTTC; CDR3: CASSPFRGQENYGYTF
D: TRBD2; V: TRBV7-2; size: .; J: TRBJ2-1; DNA: TGTGCCAGCACCGACCCGGGGCGGGGGACCTACAATGAGCAGTTCTTC; CDR3: CASTDPGRGTYNEQFF
D: .; V: TRBV24-1; size: .; J: TRBJ2-7; DNA: TGTGCCACCAGTGATGGGAGGGGGACCTACGAGCAGTACTTC; CDR3: CATSDGRGTYEQYF
D: .; V: TRBV1; size: .; J: TRBJ1-5; DNA: TGCACCAGCAGCCAATCCGGGGGACAGGGCCCTAATCAGCCCCAGCATTTT; CDR3: CTSSQSGGQGPNQPQHF
D: TRBD1; V: TRBV5-1; size: .; J: TRBJ2-1; DNA: TGCGCCAGCAGGGAAACAGGGGGCTCCTACAATGAGCAGTTCTTC; CDR3: CASRETGGSYNEQFF
D: TRBD2; V: TRBV19; size: .; J: TRBJ2-3; DNA: TGTGCCAGTATGGTTCGCGGGAGGCCCTCAGATACGCAGTATTTT; CDR3: CASMVRGRPSDTQYF
D: .; V: TRBV7-9; size: .; J: TRBJ2-7; DNA: TGTGCCAGCAGCTTAGCGACAGCAACCTACGAGCAGTACTTC; CDR3: CASSLATATYEQYF
D: TRBD1; V: TRBV7-2; size: once; J: TRBJ2-3; DNA: TGTGCCAGCAGCTTAGGGACAGGGCTCACAGATACGCAGTATTTT; CDR3: CASSLGTGLTDTQYF
D: TRBD2; V: TRBV24-1; size: .; J: TRBJ2-5; DNA: TGTGCCACCAGTGACCCTCTAGCGGGGAACCAAGAGACCCAGTACTTC; CDR3: CATSDPLAGNQETQYF
D: TRBD2; V: TRBV10-1; size: .; J: TRBJ2-1; DNA: TGCGCCAGCAGTGATGGCGGGAGCTCCTACAATGAGCAGTTCTTC; CDR3: CASSDGGSSYNEQFF
D: .; V: TRBV6-5; size: .; J: TRBJ1-1; DNA: TGTGCCAGCAGTTATGTGGACAGGAACACTGAAGCTTTCTTT; CDR3: CASSYVDRNTEAFF
D: TRBD2; V: TRBV28; size: few; J: TRBJ2-2; DNA: TGTGCCAGCAGTTTATTGCTCAGCGGGAGAGCCGGGGAGCTGTTTTTT; CDR3: CASSLLLSGRAGELFF
D: TRBD1; V: TRBV5-8; size: once; J: TRBJ1-1; DNA: TGTGCCAGCAGCTTGAAAACAGGGGGCATCGGTGCTTTCTTT; CDR3: CASSLKTGGIGAFF
D: TRBD2; V: TRBV4-3; size: .; J: TRBJ2-1; DNA: TGCGCCAGCAGCTATGGGACTAGCGGGAGTAATGAGCAGTTCTTC; CDR3: CASSYGTSGSNEQFF
D: .; V: TRBV6-4; size: few; J: TRBJ2-3; DNA: TGTGCCAGCAGCTTACTAGCCTCCGCGGCAGATACGCAGTATTTT; CDR3: CASSLLASAADTQYF
D: TRBD2; V: TRBV3-1/TRBV3-2; size: .; J: TRBJ2-1; DNA: TGTGCCAGCAGTCGCGGGAGAAATGAGCAGTTCTTC; CDR3: CASSRGRNEQFF
D: .; V: TRBV7-6; size: few; J: TRBJ2-7; DNA: TGTGCCAGCAGCTTAACTAGCATCCCCACCTACGAGCAGTACTTC; CDR3: CASSLTSIPTYEQYF
D: .; V: TRBV5-6; size: .; J: TRBJ2-5; DNA: TGTGCCAGCAGCCCGGCCGGGTCTCAAGAGACCCAGTACTTC; CDR3: CASSPAGSQETQYF
D: TRBD2; V: TRBV6-2/TRBV6-3; size: .; J: TRBJ2-5; DNA: TGTGCCAGCAGTTACCCCTATGGTAGCGGGAGAGGAGGGGACCAAGAGACCCAGTACTTC; CDR3: CASSYPYGSGRGGDQETQYF
D: .; V: TRBV28; size: .; J: TRBJ1-2; DNA: TGTGCCAGCAGTTCCACCGATCCGGGGGGCTACACCTTC; CDR3: CASSSTDPGGYTF
D: .; V: TRBV11-2; size: .; J: TRBJ2-7; DNA: TGTGCCAGCAGCTCACCCCCAGGAACCGAGCAGTACTTC; CDR3: CASSSPPGTEQYF
D: .; V: TRBV7-9; size: .; J: TRBJ2-4; DNA: TGTGCCAGCAGCTTAGGGGCAGGGACTGCCAAAAACATTCAGTACTTC; CDR3: CASSLGAGTAKNIQYF
D: .; V: TRBV2; size: .; J: TRBJ2-5; DNA: TGTGCCAGCAGTGAAGCCGGCAGGGGCAAAGAGACCCAGTACTTC; CDR3: CASSEAGRGKETQYF
D: TRBD2; V: TRBV14; size: .; J: TRBJ2-1; DNA: TGTGCCAGCAGCCAGAGGCCGGGAGGGTTGTACAATGAGCAGTTCTTC; CDR3: CASSQRPGGLYNEQFF
D: TRBD1; V: TRBV11-2; size: .; J: TRBJ2-7; DNA: TGTGCCAGCACCCGCGGACAGGCCTCCTACGAGCAGTACTTC; CDR3: CASTRGQASYEQYF